This T cell receptor beta chain derives from a study of vaccination and CD4 T cells after COVID-19. On the study more broadly: Post-COVID draws came a median approximately 94 days after diagnosis (range 35 to 161). Each control culture was treated with a CEFX pool, an HIV-1 Nef pool, or no peptide.

The sample holds a few counts of this clonotype. The antigen is undetermined. Regarding treatment: approximately 9-day PBMC culture with coronavirus spike peptide pools or control peptides (ViraFEST assay). ViraFEST grew antigen-specific T cells using peptide pools, then sequenced TCRs. An Oncomine TCR Beta short-read assay was used to sequence the DNA from cultured CD4+ T cells. DNA came from CD4+ T cells after culture. One entry per CDR3 protein results from TCRdb running MiXCR on the PCR reads. Of 17,000 or so distinct CDR3 sequences in the sample, around 31% were seen once. Germline V gene lookup returns CDR1 DFQATT and CDR2 SNEGSKA (reference sequence). Trimming pared 4 bases from V and 0 bases from J, leaving 7 bases between. The CDR3 is 13 residues long.

What was sequenced was cultured CD4+ T cells from blood. The chain recombines TRBV20-1 with TRBJ2-4; no clear D gene. This TCR was sampled from a human donor with COVID-19. CDR3 bases: TGCAGTGCTATTGGGGTAGCCAAAAACATTCAGTACTTC. Amino acids: CSAIGVAKNIQYF.